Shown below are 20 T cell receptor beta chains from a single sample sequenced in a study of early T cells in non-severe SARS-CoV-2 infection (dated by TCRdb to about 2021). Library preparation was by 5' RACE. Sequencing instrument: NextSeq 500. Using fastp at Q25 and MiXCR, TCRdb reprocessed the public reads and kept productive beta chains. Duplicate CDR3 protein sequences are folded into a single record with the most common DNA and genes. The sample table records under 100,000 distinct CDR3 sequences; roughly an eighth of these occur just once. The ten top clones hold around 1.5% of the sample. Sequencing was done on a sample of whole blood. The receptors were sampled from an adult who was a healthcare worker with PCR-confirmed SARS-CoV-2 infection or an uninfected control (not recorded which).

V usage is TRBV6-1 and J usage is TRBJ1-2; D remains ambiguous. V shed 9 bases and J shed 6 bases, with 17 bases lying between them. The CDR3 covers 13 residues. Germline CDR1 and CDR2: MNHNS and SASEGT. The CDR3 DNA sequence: TGTGCCAGGGTATTCGGGGAGAGAGATGGCTACACCTTC. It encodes CARVFGERDGYTF.

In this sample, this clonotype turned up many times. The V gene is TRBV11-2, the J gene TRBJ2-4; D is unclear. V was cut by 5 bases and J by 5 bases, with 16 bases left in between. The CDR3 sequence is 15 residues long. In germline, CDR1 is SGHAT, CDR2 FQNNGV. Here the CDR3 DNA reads TGTGCCAGCAGCCCGGATGTGAGTTTTCAAAACATTCAGTACTTC. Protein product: CASSPDVSFQNIQYF.

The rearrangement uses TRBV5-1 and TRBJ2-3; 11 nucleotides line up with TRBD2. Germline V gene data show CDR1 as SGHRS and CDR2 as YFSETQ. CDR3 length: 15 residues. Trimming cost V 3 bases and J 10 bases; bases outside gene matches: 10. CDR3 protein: CASSSLAGGQGAQYF. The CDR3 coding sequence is TGCGCCAGCAGCTCATTAGCGGGGGGGCAAGGTGCGCAGTATTTT.

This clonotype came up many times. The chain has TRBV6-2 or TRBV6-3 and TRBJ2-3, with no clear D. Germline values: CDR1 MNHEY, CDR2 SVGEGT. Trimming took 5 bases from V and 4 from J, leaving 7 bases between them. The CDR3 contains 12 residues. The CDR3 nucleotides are TGTGCCAGCAGTCCGAATTCAGATACGCAGTATTTT. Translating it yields CASSPNSDTQYF.

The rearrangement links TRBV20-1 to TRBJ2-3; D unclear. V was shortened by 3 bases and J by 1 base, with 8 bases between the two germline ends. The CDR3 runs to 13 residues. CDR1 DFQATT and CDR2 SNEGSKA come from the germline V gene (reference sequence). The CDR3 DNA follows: TGCAGTGCTAGGATTGGGGGCACAGATACGCAGTATTTT. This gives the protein CSARIGGTDTQYF.

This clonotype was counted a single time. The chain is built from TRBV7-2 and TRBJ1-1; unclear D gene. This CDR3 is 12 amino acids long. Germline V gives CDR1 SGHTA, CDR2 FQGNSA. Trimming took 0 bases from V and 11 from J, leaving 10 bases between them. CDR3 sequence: CASSLASLRAFF. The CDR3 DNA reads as TGTGCCAGCAGCTTAGCCTCCCTTAGGGCTTTCTTT.

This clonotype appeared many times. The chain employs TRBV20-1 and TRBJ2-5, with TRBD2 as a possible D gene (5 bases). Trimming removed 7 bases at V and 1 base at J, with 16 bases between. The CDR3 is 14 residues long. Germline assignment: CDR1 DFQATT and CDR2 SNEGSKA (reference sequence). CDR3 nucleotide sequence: TGCAGTGTCCAACGCATGGACTCCCAAGAGACCCAGTACTTC. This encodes CSVQRMDSQETQYF.

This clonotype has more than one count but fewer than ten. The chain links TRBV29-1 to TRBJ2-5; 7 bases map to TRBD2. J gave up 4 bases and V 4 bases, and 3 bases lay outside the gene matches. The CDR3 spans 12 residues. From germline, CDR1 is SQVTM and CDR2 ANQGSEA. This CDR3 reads CSVAREGETQYF. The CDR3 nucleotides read TGCAGCGTTGCCAGGGAGGGAGAGACCCAGTACTTC.

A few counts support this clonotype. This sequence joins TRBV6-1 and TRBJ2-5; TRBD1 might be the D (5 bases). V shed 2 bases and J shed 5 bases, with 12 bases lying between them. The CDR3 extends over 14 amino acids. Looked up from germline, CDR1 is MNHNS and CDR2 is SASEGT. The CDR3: CASSELRGQETQYF. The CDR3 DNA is TGTGCCAGCAGTGAATTAAGGGGCCAGGAGACCCAGTACTTC.

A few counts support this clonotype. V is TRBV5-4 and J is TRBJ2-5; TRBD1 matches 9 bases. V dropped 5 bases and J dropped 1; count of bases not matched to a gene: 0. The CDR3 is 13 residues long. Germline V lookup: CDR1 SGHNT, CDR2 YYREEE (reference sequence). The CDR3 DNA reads TGTGCCAGCAGGGGACAGGGCCAAGAGACCCAGTACTTC. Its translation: CASRGQGQETQYF.

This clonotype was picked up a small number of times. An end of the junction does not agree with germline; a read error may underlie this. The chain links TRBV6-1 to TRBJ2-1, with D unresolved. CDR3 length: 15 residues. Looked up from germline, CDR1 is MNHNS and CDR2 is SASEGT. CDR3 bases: TGTGCCAGCAGCGAAGACCCAAGCTCCTACAATGAGCAGTTCTTC. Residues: CASSEDPSSYNEQFF.

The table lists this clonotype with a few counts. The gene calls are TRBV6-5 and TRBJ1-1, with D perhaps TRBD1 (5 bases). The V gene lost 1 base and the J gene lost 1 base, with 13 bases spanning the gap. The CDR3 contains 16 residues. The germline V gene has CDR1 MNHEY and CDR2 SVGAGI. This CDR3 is CASSYWGVGANTEAFF. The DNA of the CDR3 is TGTGCCAGCAGTTACTGGGGGGTCGGGGCGAACACTGAAGCTTTCTTT.

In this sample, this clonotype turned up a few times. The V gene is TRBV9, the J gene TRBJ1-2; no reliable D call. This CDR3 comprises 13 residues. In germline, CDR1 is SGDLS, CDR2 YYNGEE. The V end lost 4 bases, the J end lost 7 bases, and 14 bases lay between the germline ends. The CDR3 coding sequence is TGTGCCAGCAGCCCCGGCATCGGGAGTGGCTACACCTTC. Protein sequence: CASSPGIGSGYTF.

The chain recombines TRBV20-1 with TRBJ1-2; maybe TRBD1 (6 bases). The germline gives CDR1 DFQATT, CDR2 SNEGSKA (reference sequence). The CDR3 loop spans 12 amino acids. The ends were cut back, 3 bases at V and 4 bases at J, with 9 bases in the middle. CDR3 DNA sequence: TGCAGTGCTAGTAGGGGGAGCTATGGCTACACCTTC. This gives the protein CSASRGSYGYTF.

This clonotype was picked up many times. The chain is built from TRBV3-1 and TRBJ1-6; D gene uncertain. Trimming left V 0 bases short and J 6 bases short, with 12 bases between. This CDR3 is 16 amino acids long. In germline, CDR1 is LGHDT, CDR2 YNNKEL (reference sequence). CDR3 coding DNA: TGTGCCAGCAGCCAAGATCAGGCGGGAAGTAATTCACCCCTCCACTTT. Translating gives CASSQDQAGSNSPLHF.

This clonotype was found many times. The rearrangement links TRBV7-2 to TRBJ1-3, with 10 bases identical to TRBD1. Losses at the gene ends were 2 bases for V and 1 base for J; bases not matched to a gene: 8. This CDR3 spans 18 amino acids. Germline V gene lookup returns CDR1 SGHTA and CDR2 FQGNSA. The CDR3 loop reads CASSLIPTGGASGNTIYF. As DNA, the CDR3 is TGTGCCAGCAGCTTAATCCCGACAGGGGGCGCGTCTGGAAACACCATATATTTT.

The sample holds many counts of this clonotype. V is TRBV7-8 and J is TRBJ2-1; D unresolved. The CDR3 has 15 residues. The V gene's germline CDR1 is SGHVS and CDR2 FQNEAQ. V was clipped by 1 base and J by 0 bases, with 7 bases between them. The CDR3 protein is CASSLVGSSYNEQFF. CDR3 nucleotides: TGTGCCAGCAGCTTAGTGGGAAGCTCCTACAATGAGCAGTTCTTC.

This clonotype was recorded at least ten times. CDR3 protein: CSVEASTVGTDTQYF. The CDR3 region has the DNA TGCAGCGTTGAAGCTTCAACAGTAGGCACAGATACGCAGTATTTT. The chain combines TRBV29-1 with TRBJ2-3; D unclear. Germline V gene sequence: CDR1 SQVTM, CDR2 ANQGSEA. V lost 1 base to trimming and J lost 1 base, with 12 bases between them. The CDR3 length is 15 residues.

The CDR3 spells CASSPLAGGPSDGRETQYF. The CDR3 DNA reads TGTGCCAGCAGCCCTCTAGCGGGGGGTCCAAGCGACGGCCGCGAGACCCAGTACTTC. The V gene is TRBV11-2, the J gene TRBJ2-5; 11 bases are shared with TRBD2. The V gene's germline CDR1 is SGHAT and CDR2 FQNNGV. With V trimmed by 5 bases and J by 5 bases, 19 bases remained unmatched. The CDR3 loop spans 19 amino acids. The full variable domain, its missing parts supplied by reference TRBV11-2 and TRBJ2-5, is EAGVAQSPRYKIIEKRQSVAFWCNPISGHATLYWYQQILGQGPKLLIQFQNNGVVDDSQLPKDRFSAERLKGVDSTLKIQPAKLEDSAVYLCASSPLAGGPSDGRETQYFGPGTRLLVL.

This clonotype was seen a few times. The CDR3 DNA is TGTGCCAGCAGCTTAGCAGGCGGGGACACAGATACGCAGTATTTT. It encodes CASSLAGGDTDTQYF. The rearrangement joins TRBV7-6 to TRBJ2-3; D is perhaps TRBD2 (6 bases). Germline V gives CDR1 SGHVS, CDR2 FNYEAQ. There are 15 residues in the CDR3. Trimming removed 0 bases from V and 2 bases from J, with 9 bases in between. The whole variable domain, filled in from reference TRBV7-6 and TRBJ2-3, reads GAGVSQSPRYKVTKRGQDVALRCDPISGHVSLYWYRQALGQGPEFLTYFNYEAQQDKSGLPNDRFSAERPEGSISTLTIQRTEQRDSAMYRCASSLAGGDTDTQYFGPGTRLTVL.